The 20 T cell receptor beta chains listed next were all sequenced from one sample in a study of shared clonotypes between healthy human individuals (TCRdb year 2020). To prepare the library, the immunoSEQ multiplex PCR assay was applied. Held by TCRdb, this immuneACCESS table contains in-frame sequences only and omits some clones. Under half of the omission traces to an unresolved V gene where checked; the cause of the rest is unknown. This sample is represented by some 1,900,000 clones; roughly 95% of them were singletons. 1% to 1.5% of the sample rests with the top ten. CD8 naive samples were CD45RO-negative cells positively selected for CCR7, giving a CD45RA+CCR7+ population that excluded TemRA cells. Sequencing was done on a sample of naive CD8+ T cells sorted from blood. Per the publication, the cell subset or site label means: CD45RA+CCR7+. These receptors originate from a man in his late teens or twenties in good health.

For the CDR3, the DNA is TGTGCCTGGAGTTTGGGGACAGGCCCAATGAACACTGAAGCTTTCTTT. Translating it yields CAWSLGTGPMNTEAFF. The chain uses TRBV30 and TRBJ1-1; TRBD1 agrees at 8 bases. V was pared by 2 bases and J by 0 bases, with 8 bases of the junction left unmatched. The CDR3 is 16 amino acids. The germline CDR1 and CDR2 sequences are GTSNPN and SVGIG (reference sequence).

This chain joins TRBV5-6 and TRBJ2-1; no clear D. This CDR3 spans 14 amino acids. With 4 bases removed from V and 4 bases from J, the gap between germline ends came to 12 bases. CDR1 and CDR2 from the germline V gene are SGHDT and YYEEEE. The CDR3 sequence is CASSLLGLYNEQFF. The DNA for the CDR3 is TGTGCCAGCAGCCTTTTGGGCCTTTACAATGAGCAGTTCTTC.

The gene calls are TRBV25-1 and TRBJ2-5; unclear D gene. V was shortened by 4 bases and J by 1 base, with 19 bases between the two germline ends. CDR3 size: 17 residues. The germline V gene encodes CDR1 MGHDK and CDR2 SYGVNS. In nucleotides, the CDR3 is TGTGCCAGCAGTGGCCCCACCTCCACCTTGGTCCAAGAGACCCAGTACTTC. Its protein product is CASSGPTSTLVQETQYF.

The CDR3 nucleotides are TGTGCCAGCAGTGAATTGGACGAGCAGTACTTC. Encoded protein: CASSELDEQYF. J is TRBJ2-7 and V is TRBV6-1; D is uncertain. This CDR3 comprises 11 residues. CDR1 MNHNS and CDR2 SASEGT come from the germline V gene. V was clipped by 2 bases and J by 5 bases, with 4 bases between them.

J is TRBJ2-7 and V is TRBV5-5; 9 bases align to TRBD1. Trimming at V came to 2 bases and at J to 7 bases, leaving 7 bases not matched to a gene. Germline-derived CDR1 and CDR2 are SGHKS and YYEKEE (reference sequence). This CDR3 spans 14 amino acids. The CDR3 DNA reads TGTGCCAGCAGCTTTGTAACAGGGGGCTCTGAGCAGTACTTC. Translation: CASSFVTGGSEQYF.

The chain joins TRBV27 to TRBJ2-5, with D tentatively TRBD1 (5 bases). Germline V gene data show CDR1 as MNHEY and CDR2 as SMNVEV (reference sequence). Trimming took 3 bases from V and 7 from J, leaving 18 bases between them. The CDR3 extends over 15 amino acids. The CDR3 nucleotides are TGTGCCAGCAGTTTGACAGACCCCCTTCCGGGGACCCAGTACTTC. It codes for CASSLTDPLPGTQYF.

The chain recombines TRBV9 with TRBJ1-1; D unresolved. The CDR3 contains 13 residues. Deletions cut 4 bases from V and 8 bases from J, with 15 bases between. CDR1 and CDR2 from the germline V gene are SGDLS and YYNGEE. The CDR3 nucleotides are TGTGCCAGCAGCCCTCCCGGGTCGACGGAAGCTTTCTTT. Amino acids: CASSPPGSTEAFF.

The chain is built from TRBV6-5 and TRBJ2-5, with a weak D call TRBD1 (7 bases). The CDR3 runs to 15 residues. Trimming left V 2 bases short and J 2 bases short, with 12 bases between. CDR1 and CDR2 from the germline V gene are MNHEY and SVGAGI. The CDR3 region is CASSYEGAGQETQYF. CDR3 bases: TGTGCCAGCAGTTACGAGGGGGCGGGACAAGAGACCCAGTACTTC.

On this clone: At one boundary the junction diverges from the germline segment, which might be a read error. J is TRBJ2-6 and V is TRBV5-3; D remains unclear. TRBV5-3 is an ORF for which the function is uncertain. The CDR3 length is 13 residues. The DNA for the CDR3 is TGTGCCAGCAGCTTGGGCGCACCCAACGTCCTGACTTTC. It codes for CASSLGAPNVLTF.

The gene calls are TRBV28 and TRBJ2-7, with 9 bases matching TRBD1. After removal of 2 bases from V and 4 bases from J, the junction contained 6 bases not matched to a gene. Germline V gene data show CDR1 as MDHEN and CDR2 as SYDVKM. This CDR3 has 15 amino acids. DNA for the CDR3: TGTGCCAGCAGTTTAACGGGACAGGGTATATACGAGCAGTACTTC. Residues: CASSLTGQGIYEQYF.

In regard to this clone: The sample has other DNA sequences that encode this CDR3 too. V usage is TRBV5-1 and J usage is TRBJ2-7, with 9 bases matching TRBD1. Germline CDR1 SGHRS, CDR2 YFSETQ. CDR3 length: 14 residues. J was trimmed by 4 bases and V by 1 base; bases with no gene match: 3. The DNA for the CDR3 is TGCGCCAGCAGCTTGACAGGGGGCGGGTACGAGCAGTACTTC. Translating gives CASSLTGGGYEQYF. Combining the CDR3 with reference TRBV5-1 and TRBJ2-7 gives the whole variable domain KAGVTQTPRYLIKTRGQQVTLSCSPISGHRSVSWYQQTPGQGLQFLFEYFSETQRNKGNFPGRFSGRQFSNSRSEMNVSTLELGDSALYLCASSLTGGGYEQYFGPGTRLTVT.

The rearrangement links TRBV29-1 to TRBJ2-7, with unresolved D. Trimming shortened V by 4 bases and J by 5 bases, and 15 bases separated the two germline ends. CDR1 is SQVTM and CDR2 is ANQGSEA in the germline V gene. This CDR3 has 13 residues. CDR3 sequence reads: CSVASTHRDEQYF. CDR3 DNA: TGCAGCGTTGCCTCCACGCACAGAGACGAGCAGTACTTC.

Comments on this clone: The germline gene is not matched at one end of the junction; a read error may be the cause. The chain's CDR3 is CASSLSAGSYDEQFF. The CDR3 DNA reads TGTGCCAGCAGCTTGTCAGCGGGATCCTACGATGAGCAGTTCTTC. The genes are TRBV7-8 and TRBJ2-1, with 7 positions matching TRBD2. CDR3 size: 15 residues. CDR1 and CDR2 (germline): SGHVS, FQNEAQ.

The chain has TRBV7-9 and TRBJ2-3, with 9 bases that match TRBD2. Germline CDR1 is SEHNR and CDR2 is FQNEAQ (reference sequence). The CDR3 totals 15 residues. Losses at the gene ends were 5 bases for V and 6 bases for J; bases not matched to a gene: 9. As DNA, the CDR3 is TGTGCCAGCAGCGACGCGGGGGGGCCTACCGATACGCAGTATTTT. Translated, it gives CASSDAGGPTDTQYF.

In the case of this clone: The same CDR3 also results from other DNA sequences found in this sample. This chain links TRBV7-9 with TRBJ1-1; D possibly corresponds to TRBD1 (5 bases). Germline loops: CDR1 SEHNR, CDR2 FQNEAQ (reference sequence). The CDR3 contains 12 residues. Trimming took off 6 bases at V and 6 bases at J, with 11 bases between the two ends. The CDR3 nucleotides are TGTGCCAGCAGTCTGGGGCGTGCTGAAGCTTTCTTT. Translating gives CASSLGRAEAFF.

The chain combines TRBV14 with TRBJ2-7; D possibly corresponds to TRBD2 (5 bases). Germline assignment: CDR1 SGHDN and CDR2 FVKESK. The CDR3 consists of 16 residues. V dropped 0 bases and J dropped 0 bases, with 12 bases sitting between them. CDR3 DNA: TGTGCCAGCAGCCAAGAGGGTTCGGGGTACTCCTACGAGCAGTACTTC. Translated: CASSQEGSGYSYEQYF.

The J gene is TRBJ1-3, the V gene TRBV25-1; 7 bases are a match to TRBD1. After removal of 6 bases from V and 0 bases from J, the junction contained 8 bases not matched to a gene. Germline assignment: CDR1 MGHDK and CDR2 SYGVNS. This CDR3 spans 16 amino acids. DNA for the CDR3: TGTGCCAGCAGGAGCTTCTGGGACAGCTCTGGAAACACCATATATTTT. Translating it yields CASRSFWDSSGNTIYF.

The chain links TRBV27 to TRBJ2-7, with D tentatively TRBD2 (6 bases). CDR1 and CDR2 from the germline V gene are MNHEY and SMNVEV (reference sequence). Trimming took off 5 bases at V and 6 bases at J, with 17 bases between the two ends. The CDR3 runs 14 residues. CDR3 in amino acids: CASSPTATGSEQYF. CDR3 nucleotides: TGTGCCAGCAGTCCGACGGCTACCGGGAGCGAGCAGTACTTC.

The chain employs TRBV4-1 and TRBJ1-1, with 7 nucleotides matching TRBD1. CDR3 length: 15 amino acids. V was clipped by 3 bases and J by 2 bases; unmatched bases: 6. CDR1 and CDR2 (germline): MGHRA, YSYEKL. This CDR3 is CASSQIGTANTEAFF. CDR3 DNA sequence: TGCGCCAGCAGCCAGATAGGGACAGCTAACACTGAAGCTTTCTTT.

The V and J genes are TRBV7-2 and TRBJ1-3, with TRBD1 matching over 7 bases. This CDR3 spans 13 amino acids. CDR1 and CDR2 (germline): SGHTA, FQGNSA. V dropped 9 bases and J dropped 4; count of bases not matched to a gene: 6. CDR3 sequence (DNA): TGTGCCAGAGCAGAGGGGGCCGGAAACACCATATATTTT. Its translation is CARAEGAGNTIYF.